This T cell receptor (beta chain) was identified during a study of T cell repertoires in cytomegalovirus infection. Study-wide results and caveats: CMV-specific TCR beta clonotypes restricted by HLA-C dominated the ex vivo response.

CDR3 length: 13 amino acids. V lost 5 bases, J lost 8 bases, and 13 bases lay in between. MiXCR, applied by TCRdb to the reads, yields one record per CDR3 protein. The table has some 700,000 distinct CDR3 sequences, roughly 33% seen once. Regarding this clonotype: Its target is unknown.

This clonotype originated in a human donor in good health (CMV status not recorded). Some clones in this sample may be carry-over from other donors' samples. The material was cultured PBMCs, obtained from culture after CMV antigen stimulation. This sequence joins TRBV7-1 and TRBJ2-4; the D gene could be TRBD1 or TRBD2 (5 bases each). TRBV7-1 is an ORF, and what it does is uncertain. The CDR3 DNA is TGTGCCAGCAGCCCCGGGACCCCAGACATTCAGTACTTC. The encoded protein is CASSPGTPDIQYF.